Listed below are T cell receptor beta chains from one sample, sequenced in a study of T cells of healthy individuals. Each CDR3 protein gets one entry after TCRdb re-called the 5' RACE reads with MiXCR. The data show 55,000 to 65,000 distinct CDR3 sequences, 15% to 20% seen once. These receptors were obtained from a human donor in good health. CDR3s leave out the opening cysteine and the closing phenylalanine or tryptophan. Fields, in order: D gene, clone size, V gene, CDR3 protein. The D gene is left open where the match is weak. Rows give clone size only sometimes, using once, few, many, or a class for an expanded clone.

- - TRBV6-1 ASTPRGRNTEAF
- many TRBV14 ASSQHGTVLNGYT
- - TRBV6-5 ASSYSLTDTQY
- - TRBV4-2 ASSQDLIYEQY
- many TRBV5-4 ASSPDEGRGGYT
- - TRBV25-1 ASSESKGVNSPLH
TRBD2 many TRBV20-1 SAATGIAGGQETQY
- - TRBV7-9 ASSAQGPATDTQY
TRBD1 many TRBV15 ATSRDRHQPQH
TRBD2 few TRBV11-2 ASSSLTSPHEQF
- few TRBV2 ASSDSGADTQY
TRBD2 many TRBV4-1 ASSKGLAGYGTQY
TRBD2 few TRBV28 ASAGGWQF
- many TRBV29-1 SVVIRQPRGGTQY
TRBD1 - TRBV9 ASSVEGQGIHGYT
- few TRBV4-1 ASSQDPGLSSYNEQF
TRBD2 many TRBV29-1 SVESFVGLAPYNEQF
TRBD2 - TRBV6-5 ASSYGLAGADEQY
- many TRBV5-4 ASSLEQLSYNEQF
- few TRBV4-1 ASSPLGQRLQETQY
- many TRBV9 ASSVATALNTEAF
TRBD2 few TRBV7-9 ASSTSGRGEQF
TRBD1 many TRBV27 ASSLGRGLGQPQH
- many TRBV28 ASSLLRGNQPQH
- many TRBV2 ASMAGDSSYEQY